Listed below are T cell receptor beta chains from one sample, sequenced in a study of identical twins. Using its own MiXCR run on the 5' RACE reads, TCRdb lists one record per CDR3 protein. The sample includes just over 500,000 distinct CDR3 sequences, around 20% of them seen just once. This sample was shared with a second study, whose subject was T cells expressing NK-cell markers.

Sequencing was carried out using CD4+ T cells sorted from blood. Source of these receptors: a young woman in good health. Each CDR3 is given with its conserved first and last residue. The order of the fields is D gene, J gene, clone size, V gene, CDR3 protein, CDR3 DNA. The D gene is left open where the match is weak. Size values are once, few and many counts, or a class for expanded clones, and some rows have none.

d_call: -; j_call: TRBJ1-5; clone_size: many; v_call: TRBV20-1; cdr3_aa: CSAREQGRLGQPQHF; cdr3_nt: TGCAGTGCTAGAGAACAGGGACGGTTAGGACAGCCCCAGCATTTT
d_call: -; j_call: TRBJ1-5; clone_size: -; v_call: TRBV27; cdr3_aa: CASSFRGGNGQPQHF; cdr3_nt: TGTGCCAGCAGTTTCCGAGGGGGGAATGGGCAGCCCCAGCATTTT
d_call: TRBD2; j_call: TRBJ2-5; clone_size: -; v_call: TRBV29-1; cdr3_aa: CSGTTSGQETQYF; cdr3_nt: TGCAGCGGGACCACTAGCGGCCAAGAGACCCAGTACTTC
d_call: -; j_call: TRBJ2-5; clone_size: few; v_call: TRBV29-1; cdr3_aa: CSVAAIQETQYF; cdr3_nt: TGCAGCGTTGCGGCTATCCAAGAGACCCAGTACTTC
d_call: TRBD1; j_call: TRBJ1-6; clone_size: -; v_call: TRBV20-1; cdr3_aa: CSASEQGAGISPLHF; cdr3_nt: TGCAGTGCTAGTGAACAGGGGGCTGGAATCTCACCCCTCCACTTT
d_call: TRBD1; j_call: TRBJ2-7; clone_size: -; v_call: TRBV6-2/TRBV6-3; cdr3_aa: CASSFTGTGYHEQYF; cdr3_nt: TGTGCCAGCAGTTTCACCGGGACAGGGTACCACGAGCAGTACTTC
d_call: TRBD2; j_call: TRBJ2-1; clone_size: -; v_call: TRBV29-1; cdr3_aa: CSVLRTSGLNEQFF; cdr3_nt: TGCAGCGTTCTACGGACTAGCGGCCTCAATGAGCAGTTCTTC
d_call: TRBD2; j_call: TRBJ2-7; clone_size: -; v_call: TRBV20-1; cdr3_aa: CSVVTSGNEQYF; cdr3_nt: TGCAGTGTGGTGACTAGCGGGAACGAGCAGTACTTC
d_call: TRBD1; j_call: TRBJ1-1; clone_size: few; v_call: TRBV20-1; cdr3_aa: CSAIYPGQGNTEAFF; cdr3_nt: TGCAGTGCGATATATCCGGGACAGGGGAACACTGAAGCTTTCTTT
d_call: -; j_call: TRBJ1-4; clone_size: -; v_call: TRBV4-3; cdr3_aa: CASSPSKGTATNEKLFF; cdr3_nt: TGCGCCAGCAGCCCCTCAAAGGGTACAGCAACTAATGAAAAACTGTTTTTT
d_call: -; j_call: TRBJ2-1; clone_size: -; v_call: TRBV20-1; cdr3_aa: CSADGASSYNEQFF; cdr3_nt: TGCAGTGCTGACGGGGCGAGCTCCTACAATGAGCAGTTCTTC
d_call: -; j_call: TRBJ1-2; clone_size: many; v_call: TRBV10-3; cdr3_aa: CAISESVKISDYGYTF; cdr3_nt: TGTGCCATCAGTGAGTCGGTAAAAATTTCGGATTATGGCTACACCTTC
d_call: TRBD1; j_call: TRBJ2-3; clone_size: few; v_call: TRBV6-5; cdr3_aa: CASSYTGGEDTQYF; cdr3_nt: TGTGCCAGCAGTTATACAGGGGGCGAAGATACGCAGTATTTT
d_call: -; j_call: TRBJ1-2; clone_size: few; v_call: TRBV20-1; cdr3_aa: CSASFSGYTF; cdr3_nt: TGCAGTGCCTCGTTTTCTGGCTACACCTTC
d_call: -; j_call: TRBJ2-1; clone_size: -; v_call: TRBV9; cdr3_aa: CASSVGAGYNEQFF; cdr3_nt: TGTGCCAGCAGCGTCGGGGCAGGATACAATGAGCAGTTCTTC
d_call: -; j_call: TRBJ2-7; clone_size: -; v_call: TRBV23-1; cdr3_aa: CASSRIRVTTTYEQYF; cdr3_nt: TGCGCCAGCAGTCGCATCAGGGTGACTACTACCTACGAGCAGTACTTC
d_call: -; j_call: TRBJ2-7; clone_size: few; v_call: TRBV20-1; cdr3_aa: CSARVPNSYEQYF; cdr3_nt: TGCAGTGCTAGAGTCCCGAACTCCTACGAGCAGTACTTC
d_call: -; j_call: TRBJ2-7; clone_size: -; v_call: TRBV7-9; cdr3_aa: CASSLRTGGFYEQYF; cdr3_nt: TGTGCCAGCAGCCTCCGGACAGGAGGGTTCTACGAGCAGTACTTC
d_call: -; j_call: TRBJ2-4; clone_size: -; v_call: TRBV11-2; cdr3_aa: CASSLDQSGKGRGNIQYF; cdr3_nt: TGTGCCAGCAGCTTAGATCAAAGCGGAAAAGGCCGAGGAAACATTCAGTACTTC
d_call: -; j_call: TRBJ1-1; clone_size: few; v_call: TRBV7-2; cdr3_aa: CASIKTGLTEAFF; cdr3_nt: TGTGCCAGCATTAAGACAGGATTGACTGAAGCTTTCTTT
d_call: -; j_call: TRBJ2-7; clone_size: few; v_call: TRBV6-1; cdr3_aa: CASSPSHSYEQYF; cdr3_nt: TGTGCCAGCAGCCCGTCTCACTCCTACGAGCAGTACTTC
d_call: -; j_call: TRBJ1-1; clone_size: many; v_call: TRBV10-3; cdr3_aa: CAIRSSGFANTEAFF; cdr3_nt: TGTGCCATCAGGAGTTCAGGGTTCGCGAACACTGAAGCTTTCTTT
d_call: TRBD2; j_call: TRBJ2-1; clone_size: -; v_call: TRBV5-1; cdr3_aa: CASSFGTSRSLYNEQFF; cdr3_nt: TGCGCCAGCAGTTTTGGGACTAGCAGAAGCTTATACAATGAGCAGTTCTTC
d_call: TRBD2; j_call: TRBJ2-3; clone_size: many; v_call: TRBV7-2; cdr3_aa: CASSSGLAGATDTQYF; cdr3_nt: TGTGCCAGCAGCTCCGGACTAGCGGGAGCCACAGATACGCAGTATTTT
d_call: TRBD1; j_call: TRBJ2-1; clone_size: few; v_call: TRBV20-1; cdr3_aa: CSASQGAALDNEQFF; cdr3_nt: TGCAGTGCTAGTCAGGGGGCAGCACTTGACAATGAGCAGTTCTTC
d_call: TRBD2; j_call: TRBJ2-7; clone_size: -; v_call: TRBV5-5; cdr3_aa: CASSLTGEGGYEQYF; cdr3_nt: TGTGCCAGCAGCTTGACTGGGGAGGGCGGCTACGAGCAGTACTTC
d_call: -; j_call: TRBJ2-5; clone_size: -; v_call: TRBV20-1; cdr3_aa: CSPFFPQQETQYF; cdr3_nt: TGCAGTCCCTTCTTTCCCCAGCAAGAGACCCAGTACTTC
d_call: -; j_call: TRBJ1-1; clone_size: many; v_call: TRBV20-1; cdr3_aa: CSARTGGYANTEAFF; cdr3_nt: TGCAGTGCTAGGACCGGGGGGTACGCGAACACTGAAGCTTTCTTT
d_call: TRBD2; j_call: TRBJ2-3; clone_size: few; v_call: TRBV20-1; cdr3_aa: CSARSGGSTDTQYF; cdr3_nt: TGCAGTGCCCGGAGCGGGGGTAGCACAGATACGCAGTATTTT
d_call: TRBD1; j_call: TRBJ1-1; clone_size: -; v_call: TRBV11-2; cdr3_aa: CASSLQGRVAEAFF; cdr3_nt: TGTGCCAGCAGCCTACAGGGGAGGGTCGCTGAAGCTTTCTTT
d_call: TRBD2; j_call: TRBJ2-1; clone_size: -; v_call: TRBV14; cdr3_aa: CASSTGLANEQFF; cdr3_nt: TGTGCCAGCAGCACGGGACTAGCTAATGAGCAGTTCTTC
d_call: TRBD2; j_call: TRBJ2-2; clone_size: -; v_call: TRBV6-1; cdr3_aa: CASTRGVGRGETGELFF; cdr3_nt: TGTGCCAGCACCCGAGGTGTAGGGCGGGGGGAAACCGGGGAGCTGTTTTTT
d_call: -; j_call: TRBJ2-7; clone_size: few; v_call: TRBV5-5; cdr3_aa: CASRREGPGYEQYF; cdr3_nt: TGTGCCAGCAGAAGGGAAGGGCCAGGGTACGAGCAGTACTTC
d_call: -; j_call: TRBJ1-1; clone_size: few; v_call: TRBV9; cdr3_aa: CASSVVVENTEAFF; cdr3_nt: TGTGCCAGCAGCGTAGTGGTAGAAAACACTGAAGCTTTCTTT
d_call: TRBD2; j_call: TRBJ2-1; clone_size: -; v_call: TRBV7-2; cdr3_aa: CASSLVGSGRVSVEQFF; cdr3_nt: TGTGCCAGCAGCTTAGTTGGGAGCGGGAGGGTCAGCGTTGAGCAGTTCTTC
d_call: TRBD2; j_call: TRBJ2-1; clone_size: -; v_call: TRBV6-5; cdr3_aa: CASSYRGLAINEQFF; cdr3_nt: TGTGCCAGCAGTTACAGGGGACTAGCGATCAATGAGCAGTTCTTC
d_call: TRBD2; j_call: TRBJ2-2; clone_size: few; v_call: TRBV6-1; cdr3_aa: CASSQTGLAGVDGELFF; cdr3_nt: TGTGCCAGCAGCCAAACTGGACTAGCGGGAGTTGACGGGGAGCTGTTTTTT
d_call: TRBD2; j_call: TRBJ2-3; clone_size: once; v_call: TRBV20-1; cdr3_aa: CSARTGGSTDTQYF; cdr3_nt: TGCAGTGCTAGGACGGGGGGAAGCACAGATACGCAGTATTTT
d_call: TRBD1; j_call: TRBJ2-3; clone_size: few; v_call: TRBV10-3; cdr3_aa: CAIAGTVTDTQYF; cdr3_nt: TGTGCCATCGCCGGGACAGTCACAGATACGCAGTATTTT
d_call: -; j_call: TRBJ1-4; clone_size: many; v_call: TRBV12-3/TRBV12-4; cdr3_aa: CASSLARWNAGGKLFF; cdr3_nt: TGTGCCAGCAGTTTAGCGCGGTGGAATGCGGGCGGAAAACTGTTTTTT
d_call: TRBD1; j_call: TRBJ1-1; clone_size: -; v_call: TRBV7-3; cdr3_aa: CASSVTDRGAAFF; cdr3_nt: TGTGCCAGCAGCGTTACGGACAGGGGAGCAGCTTTCTTT
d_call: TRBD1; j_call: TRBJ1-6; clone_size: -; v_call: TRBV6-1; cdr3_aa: CASRKRGQNSPLHF; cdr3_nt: TGTGCCAGCAGGAAAAGGGGGCAGAATTCACCCCTCCACTTT
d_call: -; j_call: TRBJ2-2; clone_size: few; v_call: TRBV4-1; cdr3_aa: CASSFRDMNTGELFF; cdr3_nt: TGCGCCAGCAGTTTCAGGGATATGAACACCGGGGAGCTGTTTTTT
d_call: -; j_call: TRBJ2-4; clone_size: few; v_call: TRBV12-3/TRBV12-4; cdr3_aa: CASSLSLSGNIQYF; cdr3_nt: TGTGCCAGCAGTTTATCTCTTTCGGGAAACATTCAGTACTTC
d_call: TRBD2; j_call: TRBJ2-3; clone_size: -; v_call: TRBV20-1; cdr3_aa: CSASERGSSYTQYF; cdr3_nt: TGCAGTGCTAGCGAGCGGGGATCTTCTTATACGCAGTATTTT
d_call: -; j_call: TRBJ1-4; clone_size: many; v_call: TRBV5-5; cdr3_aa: CASSSGGSEKLFF; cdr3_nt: TGTGCCAGCAGCTCCGGGGGCAGTGAAAAACTGTTTTTT
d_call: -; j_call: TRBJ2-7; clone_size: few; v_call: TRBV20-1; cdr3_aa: CSAGGLFEQYF; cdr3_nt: TGCAGTGCTGGGGGCCTATTTGAGCAGTACTTC
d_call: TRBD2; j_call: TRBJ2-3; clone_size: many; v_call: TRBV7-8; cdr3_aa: CASTHRAGADTQYF; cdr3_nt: TGTGCCAGCACCCATAGAGCGGGAGCAGATACGCAGTATTTT
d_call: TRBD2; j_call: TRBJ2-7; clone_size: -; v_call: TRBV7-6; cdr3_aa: CASSWGGTSGVYEQYF; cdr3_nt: TGTGCCAGCAGCTGGGGGGGGACTAGCGGGGTCTACGAGCAGTACTTC
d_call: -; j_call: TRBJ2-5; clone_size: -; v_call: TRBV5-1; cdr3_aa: CASSFGYTGQETQYF; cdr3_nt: TGCGCCAGCAGCTTCGGGTATACAGGACAAGAGACCCAGTACTTC
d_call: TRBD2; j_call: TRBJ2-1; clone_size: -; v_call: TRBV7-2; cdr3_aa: CASSLETSSDEQFF; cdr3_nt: TGTGCCAGCAGCTTAGAGACTAGCAGCGATGAGCAGTTCTTC